These T cell receptor beta chains were read from a single sample in a study of blood T cell repertoires in COVID-19. Repertoires were generated with immunoSEQ multiplex PCR, while TCRdb's copy carries only in-frame clones and drops some. In the table there are about 27,000 clones, over 80% of which are singletons. Sequenced material: peripheral blood. The receptors shown here come from a woman of 80 years or more with acute or convalescent COVID-19. CDR3s include the opening cysteine and the closing phenylalanine or tryptophan. D genes are given only for firm matches. Part of the rows lack a size; the others show once, few, many or a class for expanded clones.

D,J,V,length,size,CDR3,DNA
TRBD2,TRBJ2-3,TRBV28,13,.,CASLAGHTDTQYF,TGTGCCAGCCTAGCGGGACACACAGATACGCAGTATTTT
.,TRBJ1-5,TRBV19,15,many,CASSSQGGGNQPQHF,TGTGCCAGTAGTTCACAGGGAGGGGGCAATCAGCCCCAGCATTTT
TRBD1,TRBJ1-1,TRBV7-3,13,.,CASSFDRDTEAFF,TGTGCCAGCAGCTTTGACAGGGACACTGAAGCTTTCTTT
.,TRBJ1-1,TRBV7-3,14,.,CASSLAGDNTEAFF,TGTGCCAGCAGCTTAGCGGGGGATAACACTGAAGCTTTCTTT
TRBD1,TRBJ1-1,TRBV5-6,15,.,CASNRFPGQGTEAFF,TGTGCCAGCAACCGCTTCCCAGGACAGGGGACTGAAGCTTTCTTT
.,TRBJ2-3,TRBV5-1,16,once,CASSGGPLGYTDTQYF,TGCGCCAGCAGCGGCGGGCCCCTTGGGTACACAGATACGCAGTATTTT
TRBD2,TRBJ2-3,TRBV5-6,17,.,CASSPPPGLARPDTQYF,TGTGCCAGCAGCCCCCCTCCGGGACTAGCGAGGCCAGATACGCAGTATTTT
.,TRBJ1-3,TRBV21-1,16,.,CASSKAEQISGNTIYF,TGTGCCAGCAGCAAAGCAGAACAGATCTCTGGAAACACCATATATTTT
.,TRBJ2-2,TRBV15,14,once,CATSTAGYTGELFF,TGTGCCACCAGCACGGCCGGGTACACCGGGGAGCTGTTTTTT
.,TRBJ1-1,TRBV6-5,14,.,CASSIARVGTEAFF,TGTGCCAGCAGTATTGCCAGGGTGGGGACTGAAGCTTTCTTT
TRBD1,TRBJ1-1,TRBV2,17,.,CASSSPVAGQGARRAFF,TGTGCCAGCAGTTCCCCGGTGGCGGGACAGGGGGCGCGCAGGGCTTTCTTT
.,TRBJ2-7,TRBV19,14,.,CASTTQIGGHEQYF,TGTGCCAGTACCACGCAAATTGGGGGCCACGAGCAGTACTTC
TRBD1,TRBJ2-7,TRBV5-1,13,few,CASSQDREHEQYF,TGCGCCAGCAGCCAGGACAGGGAACACGAGCAGTACTTC
TRBD1,TRBJ2-2,TRBV19,16,.,CASSTSDRGDTGELFF,TGTGCCAGTAGTACCTCGGACAGGGGGGACACCGGGGAGCTGTTTTTT
.,TRBJ1-4,TRBV6-4,17,.,CASSDSEGRKANEKLFF,TGTGCCAGCAGTGACTCAGAGGGGAGGAAGGCTAATGAAAAACTGTTTTTT